This T cell receptor beta chain was recovered during a study of patients and donors after allogeneic stem cell transplantation. CDR3 size: 13 residues. V was clipped by 4 bases and J by 0 bases, with 6 bases between them. TCRdb fed the RT-PCR reads into MiXCR, producing one record per CDR3 protein. The sample carries about 210,000 distinct CDR3 sequences, 38% recorded once. The source material was blood, either unsorted or a sorted T cell fraction (not recorded which). The clonotype originates from a human donor who was either an allogeneic HSCT recipient or a stem cell or donor lymphocyte infusion donor (not recorded which). It is not recorded whose cells these are; they may come from a transplant donor. This chain connects TRBV12-3 or TRBV12-4 to TRBJ1-1; D is unresolved. CDR3 sequence (DNA): TGTGCCAGCAGTTGGCTTCTGAACACTGAAGCTTTCTTT. Translated: CASSWLLNTEAFF.